The rows below give T cell receptor beta chains drawn from one sample of a study of T cell responses to AZD1222 COVID-19 vaccine. Clones were sequenced by immunoSEQ multiplex PCR, and TCRdb holds only the in-frame ones, with some missing. The data contain 100,000 to 150,000 clones, about 94% of them singletons. The material sequenced was peripheral blood, taken on day 0 of AZD1222 vaccination. These receptors all come from an adult in good health. Both conserved end residues are part of each CDR3. The D gene is left open where the match is weak. Size tells how often a clone was seen (once, few, many) or the class of an expanded clone, and some rows leave it out.

TRBJ1-2 . TRBV5-6 . CASSLITAGYGYTF TGTGCCAGCAGCCTTATTACAGCTGGCTATGGCTACACCTTC
TRBJ2-5 TRBD1 TRBV5-1 . CASSPYRGTGQETQYF TGCGCCAGCAGCCCATACAGGGGAACAGGCCAAGAGACCCAGTACTTC
TRBJ2-5 . TRBV7-6 once CASSLLGRMPSSRSETQYF TGTGCCAGCAGCTTATTGGGACGGATGCCTTCGAGTCGGTCCGAGACCCAGTACTTC
TRBJ1-2 . TRBV19 . CASSMAGYGYTF TGTGCCAGTAGTATGGCAGGATATGGCTACACCTTC
TRBJ1-4 . TRBV30 . CAWSGGHREKLFF TGTGCCTGGAGTGGGGGACATCGCGAAAAACTGTTTTTT
TRBJ2-2 . TRBV19 once CASSKGTGELFF TGTGCCAGTAGTAAAGGCACCGGGGAGCTGTTTTTT
TRBJ2-3 . TRBV5-6 . CASSSLKFQQGTDTQYF TGTGCCAGCAGCTCACTGAAGTTCCAGCAGGGCACAGATACGCAGTATTTT
TRBJ1-1 . TRBV6-5 few CASNLHTEAFF TGTGCCAGCAATCTTCACACTGAAGCTTTCTTT
TRBJ2-1 . TRBV12-5 . CASGTDTLYNEQFF TGTGCTAGTGGCACGGACACACTGTACAATGAGCAGTTCTTC
TRBJ1-1 . TRBV5-1 . CASSFGSRDEAFF TGCGCCAGCAGCTTCGGTAGCAGGGATGAAGCTTTCTTT
TRBJ1-4 . TRBV9 . CASSVAGLPGELFF TGTGCCAGCAGCGTAGCCGGCCTTCCGGGGGAACTGTTTTTT
TRBJ1-2 . TRBV9 . CASSAFGGNYGYTF TGTGCCAGCAGCGCATTTGGGGGGAACTATGGCTACACCTTC
TRBJ2-1 TRBD1 TRBV7-8 . CASSSGTASYNEQFF TGTGCCAGCAGCTCCGGGACAGCATCCTACAATGAGCAGTTCTTC
TRBJ2-7 TRBD1 TRBV6-5 . CASSSGQGVYEQYF TGTGCCAGCAGTTCGGGACAGGGGGTTTACGAGCAGTACTTC
TRBJ2-3 . TRBV29-1 . CSGGADTQYF TGCAGCGGGGGGGCAGATACGCAGTATTTT
TRBJ2-1 . TRBV4-2 . CASSQGGGFGEQFF TGTGCCAGCAGCCAGGGGGGCGGGTTTGGCGAGCAGTTCTTC
TRBJ1-3 . TRBV5-6 . CASSFGPIGASGNTIYF TGTGCCAGCAGCTTTGGGCCGATAGGGGCCTCTGGAAACACCATATATTTT
TRBJ1-2 . TRBV10-3 . CAISELQGRAGYTF TGTGCCATCAGTGAGTTACAGGGCCGGGCTGGCTACACCTTC
TRBJ2-7 . TRBV9 . CASSVTGLPSYEQYF TGTGCCAGCAGCGTTACGGGATTGCCGTCCTACGAGCAGTACTTC
TRBJ1-2 . TRBV30 . CAWSQLRSYTF TGTGCCTGGAGTCAACTAAGGAGCTACACCTTC
TRBJ2-7 TRBD1 TRBV7-9 . CASSPWGTDHYEQYF TGTGCCAGCAGCCCCTGGGGGACAGACCACTACGAGCAGTACTTC
TRBJ2-3 . TRBV19 . CASRDSGIGTDTQYF TGTGCCAGTAGGGACTCCGGGATCGGCACAGATACGCAGTATTTT
TRBJ2-3 . TRBV4-2 . CASSQGPLASDTQYF TGTGCCAGCAGCCAAGGCCCACTAGCATCAGATACGCAGTATTTT
TRBJ1-6 . TRBV28 . CASSLDTGGAPLHF TGTGCCAGCAGTTTAGATACGGGAGGGGCACCCCTCCACTTT
TRBJ2-1 TRBD2 TRBV6-5 . CASRGGLVSYNEQFF TGTGCCAGCAGGGGGGGACTAGTGAGTTACAATGAGCAGTTCTTC
TRBJ2-1 . TRBV19 . CASRPPGLTARGLFF TGTGCCAGTAGGCCGCCGGGTTTGACCGCCCGAGGTCTGTTCTTC
TRBJ2-1 . TRBV28 . CASSITGTKSYNEQFF TGTGCCAGCAGCATCACCGGGACCAAGTCCTACAATGAGCAGTTCTTC